This T cell receptor beta chain was recorded in a study of shared clonotypes between healthy human individuals. General study findings and limits: Rarefaction showed that sequencing of sorted subsets was incomplete (despite large depth). The small donor group covered limited genetic and exposure diversity.

The CDR3 spans 15 residues. Trimming removed 2 bases from V and 4 bases from J; junction bases left unmatched: 3. The germline V gene has CDR1 SGHRS and CDR2 YFSETQ. Samples underwent the assay at deep level. In the sorted-subset replicate PCRs, 200 ng DNA, 25,000 to 30,000 T cell genomes, was used. TCRdb's copy holds only in-frame clones and misses some; the assay was immunoSEQ multiplex PCR. Of approximately 1,000,000 clones in the sample, approximately 77% were seen once. As concerns this clone: The antigen remains unidentified.

Material for sequencing was memory CD4+ T cells from PBMCs. The sample's subset: CD45RA-negative fraction. The V gene is TRBV5-1, the J gene TRBJ2-1; TRBD2 matches 10 bases. This TCR derives from a man between 18 and 35 years old in good health. Some clones in this sample may be carry-over from other donors' samples. CDR3 in DNA: TGCGCCAGCAGCTTTAGCGGGAGGCCTTACAATGAGCAGTTCTTC. The encoded protein is CASSFSGRPYNEQFF. The entire variable domain, with the rest obtained from reference TRBV5-1 and TRBJ2-1, is as follows: KAGVTQTPRYLIKTRGQQVTLSCSPISGHRSVSWYQQTPGQGLQFLFEYFSETQRNKGNFPGRFSGRQFSNSRSEMNVSTLELGDSALYLCASSFSGRPYNEQFFGPGTRLTVL.